The sequence of this TCR beta chain was determined in a study of blood T cell repertoires in COVID-19 (dated by TCRdb to 2019 to 2021). With respect to the entire study: Collaborator samples came from the United States, Italy and Spain and covered acute and convalescent phases of COVID-19. The samples were drawn from two sources: the first 160 participants of the ongoing ImmuneRACE study, and 1,000 to 1,500 subjects contributed by 6 global collaborators. A freely available public database, intended as a resource for researchers studying the immune response to SARS-CoV-2, is where the repertoires were released. The material from the prospective study consisted of cDNA or gDNA derived from T cells, B-cell-depleted T cells, or PBMCs. Nearly every sample came with metadata listing a de-identified subject ID, COVID-19 status, age in years and sex. Where available, HLA class I and class II types were taken from metadata supplied by the sample provider and were not determined by assay-based typing. Subjects who had been exposed to COVID-19, were actively infected with it, or had recovered from it provided the deeply sampled blood TCRbeta repertoires that made up the dataset. Summary of the overall study and its limitations: Clinical and demographic metadata were provided uncurated, with the amount varying by source and participant.

TCRbeta CDR3 regions were amplified from genomic DNA using the immunoSEQ Assay, a bias-controlled multiplex PCR. The original pipeline was this. Nucleated cell counts per sample were estimated from amplification of reference gene primers within the assay. Sequence reads were collapsed and filtered to measure the absolute abundance of every unique TCRbeta CDR3 rearrangement. Productive Simpson clonality was computed per sample as the square root of Simpson's diversity index over productive rearrangements. The table comes from immuneACCESS by way of TCRdb, which keeps in-frame sequences with V and J called. Part of the clones is missing from these tables; in studies checked, under half for an unresolved V gene and the rest for unknown reasons. D and trimming come from the DNA, and the V and J calls and clone size come from that table. In all, the sample holds 70,000 or so clones, and less than 95% of those were seen once. About 5.1% of the sample comes from the top ten.

V has 2 bases trimmed and J has 7 bases trimmed; junction bases matching no gene number 7. The CDR3 covers 15 residues, taking in both the cysteine and the phenylalanine. The read is trimmed to its CDR3 DNA, 45 bases read in frame from base 1. CDR1 MNHEY and CDR2 SVGAGI were looked up in the germline V gene. Whole blood was collected in K2EDTA tubes by collaborating institutions according to the institutions' own protocols. For TCRbeta analysis, collaborators shipped samples as frozen whole blood, isolated PBMCs, or DNA extracted from either of those sample types. About this clone: What this receptor recognizes is not known. Qualities for individual bases were not recorded, and no much larger clone is one base off.

Sequenced input: peripheral blood. The receptor was derived from a woman aged 18 to 35 with acute or convalescent COVID-19. The chain uses TRBV6-5 and TRBJ1-4; 7 central nucleotides agree with TRBD1. The CDR3 amino acid sequence is: CASSYARGLGEKLFF. The nucleotide sequence is given as TGTGCCAGCAGTTACGCTAGGGGGCTAGGTGAAAAACTGTTTTTT.